This paragraph reports one T cell receptor beta chain. The antigen remains unidentified. Each CDR3 protein gets one entry after TCRdb re-called the reads with MiXCR. Altogether just over 450,000 distinct CDR3 sequences are present, about 44% being singletons, with the ten largest covering around 45%. Per germline, CDR1 MNHNY and CDR2 SVGAGI (reference sequence). CDR3 length: 13 amino acids. The ends lost 6 bases at V and 11 bases at J; junction bases unmatched: 10. The data derive from a study of T cell repertoires in cytomegalovirus infection. Study information: CMV epitopes in the study were HLA-C-restricted (recently identified) and HLA-B-restricted (well studied). Whole-study results and caveats: The study identified carriers of CMV plus the relevant HLA from cumulative public TCR beta family frequency. Dominating the ex vivo response were TCR beta clonotypes that were CMV-specific and HLA-C-restricted.

The chain couples TRBV6-6 to TRBJ1-5, with 7 nucleotides matching TRBD1. This sequence originates from a human donor in good health (CMV status not recorded). Some clones in this sample may be carry-over from other donors' samples. The starting material was cultured PBMCs, obtained from culture after CMV antigen stimulation. CDR3 region: CASRTGNSQTQHF. The DNA of the CDR3 is TGTGCCAGCAGGACAGGGAACTCCCAGACCCAGCATTTT.